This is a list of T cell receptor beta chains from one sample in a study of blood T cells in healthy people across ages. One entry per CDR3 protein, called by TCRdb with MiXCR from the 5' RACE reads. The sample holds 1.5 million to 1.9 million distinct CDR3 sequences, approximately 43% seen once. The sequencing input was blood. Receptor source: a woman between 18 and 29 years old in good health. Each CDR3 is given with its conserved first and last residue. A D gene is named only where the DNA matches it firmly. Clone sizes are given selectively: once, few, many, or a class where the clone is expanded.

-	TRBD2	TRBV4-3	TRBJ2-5	TGCGCCAGCAGCTCACGGACTAGCGAAGGAGAGACCCAGTACTTC	CASSSRTSEGETQYF
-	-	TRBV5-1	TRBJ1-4	TGCGCCAGCAGCGTATTGGCTAATGAAAAACTGTTTTTT	CASSVLANEKLFF
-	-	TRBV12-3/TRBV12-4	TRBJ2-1	TGTGCCAGCAGTTTAGTGGGGGGCCCCAATGAGCAGTTCTTC	CASSLVGGPNEQFF
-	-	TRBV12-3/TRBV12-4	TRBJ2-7	TGTGCCAGCAGTGACGGATGGGTGGGGGACGAGCAGTACTTC	CASSDGWVGDEQYF
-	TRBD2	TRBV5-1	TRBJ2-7	TGCGCCAGCAGGCTCCAGGCGGGGGGCTCCTACAATGAGCAGTACTTC	CASRLQAGGSYNEQYF
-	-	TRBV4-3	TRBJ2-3	TGCGCCAGCAGCCAAGGTGGGGCAGGGGTATTCACAGATACGCAGTATTTT	CASSQGGAGVFTDTQYF
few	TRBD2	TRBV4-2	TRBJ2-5	TGTGCCAGCAGCCAAGCCCAGCGGGAGTGGTATGAGCAGTACTTC	CASSQAQREWYEQYF
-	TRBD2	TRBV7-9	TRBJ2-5	TGTGCCAGCAGCTTACTGGCTAGCGGGATCAATGAGCAGTACTTC	CASSLLASGINEQYF
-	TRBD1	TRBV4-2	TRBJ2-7	TGTGCCAGCAGCCCGCCGGGACAGGGGGACAACAATGAGCAGTACTTC	CASSPPGQGDNNEQYF
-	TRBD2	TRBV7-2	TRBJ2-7	TGTGCCAGCAGCTTAGGTAGCGGGGGGCATACCTACGAGCAGTACTTC	CASSLGSGGHTYEQYF
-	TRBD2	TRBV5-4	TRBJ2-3	TGTGCCAGCAGCCCACGCCCCCAGCGGGGGGCAGATACGCAGTATTTT	CASSPRPQRGADTQYF
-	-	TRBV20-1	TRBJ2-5	TGCAGTGCTTCTACCAACCCCCAAGAGACCCAGTACTTC	CSASTNPQETQYF
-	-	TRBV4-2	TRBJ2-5	TGTGCCAGCAGCCAAGAGGGAACAGGGAGGGTGACCCAGTACTTC	CASSQEGTGRVTQYF
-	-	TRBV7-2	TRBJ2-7	TGTGCCAGCAGCTGGACGACTTACAATGAGCAGTACTTC	CASSWTTYNEQYF
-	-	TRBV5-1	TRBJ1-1	TGCGCCAGCAGTTCTGACCCCCGACCGAACACTGAAGCTTTCTTT	CASSSDPRPNTEAFF
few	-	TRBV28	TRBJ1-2	TGTGCCAGCATCCACCCAGGACAAGACTATGGCTACACCTTC	CASIHPGQDYGYTF
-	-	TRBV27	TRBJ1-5	TGTGCCAGCAGGGAACTGGGGGTTAGCAATCAGCCCCAGCATTTT	CASRELGVSNQPQHF
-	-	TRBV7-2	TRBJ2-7	TGTGCCAGCAGCTTGAGGGGGGGCTCCTACAATGAGCAGTACTTC	CASSLRGGSYNEQYF
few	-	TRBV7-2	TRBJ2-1	TGTGCCAGCAGCTTAGTGCCATTGCGACTGAACAATGAGCAGTTCTTC	CASSLVPLRLNNEQFF
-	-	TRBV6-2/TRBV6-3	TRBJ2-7	TGTGCCAGCAATACGGAACAGGGTTCCCTCGAGCAGTACTTC	CASNTEQGSLEQYF
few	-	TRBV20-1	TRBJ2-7	TGCAGTGCTAGAGACCCAGCGGGTTCCTACGAGCAGTACTTC	CSARDPAGSYEQYF
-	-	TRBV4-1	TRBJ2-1	TGCGCCAGCAGCCAAGATTTTAGTCCCAGCTACAATGAGCAGTTCTTC	CASSQDFSPSYNEQFF
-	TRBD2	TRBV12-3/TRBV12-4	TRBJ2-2	TGTGCCAGCAAGACCGGGACAGGAAGACTAGCGGGGGATCGCGGGGAGCTGTTTTTT	CASKTGTGRLAGDRGELFF
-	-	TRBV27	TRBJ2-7	TGTGCCAGCAGTGGATCAGGGGGGCGATCCTACGAGCAGTACTTC	CASSGSGGRSYEQYF
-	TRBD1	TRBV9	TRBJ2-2	TGTGCCAGCAGTGCCCGGACAGGGCACCCCCCGAACACCGGGGAGCTGTTTTTT	CASSARTGHPPNTGELFF
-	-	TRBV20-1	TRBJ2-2	TGCAGTGCACGTGACGGGGAGAACACCGGGGAGCTGTTTTTT	CSARDGENTGELFF
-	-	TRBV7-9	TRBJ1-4	TGTGCTGGAACCGGGACCACTAATGAAAAACTGTTTTTT	CAGTGTTNEKLFF
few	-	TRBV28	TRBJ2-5	TGTGCCAGCAGTAACTCAGGGTCGCCTCCGTACTTC	CASSNSGSPPYF
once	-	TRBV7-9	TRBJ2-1	TGTGCCAGCAGCTTAGTGACCACAAGCTCCAATGAGCAGTTCTTC	CASSLVTTSSNEQFF
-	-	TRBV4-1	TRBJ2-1	TGCGCCAGCAGCCCCCAGGGTAATGGGTACAATGAGCAGTTCTTC	CASSPQGNGYNEQFF
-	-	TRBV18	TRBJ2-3	TGTGCCAGCTCACCACCGACGCCTCTGCCCACAGATACGCAGTATTTT	CASSPPTPLPTDTQYF
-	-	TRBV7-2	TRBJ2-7	TGTGCCAGCAGCTTATACCCGGAGGGGAGCGGAGGTACCGAGCAGTACTTC	CASSLYPEGSGGTEQYF
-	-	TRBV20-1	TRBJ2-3	TGCAGTGATGTGCGGGGTGGCACAGATACGCAGTATTTT	CSDVRGGTDTQYF
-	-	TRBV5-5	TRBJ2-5	TGTGCCAGCAGCTTGTGGGCCGGGATTTACCAAGAGACCCAGTACTTC	CASSLWAGIYQETQYF
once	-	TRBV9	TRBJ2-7	TGTGCCAGCAGCGAAGGGATTGGGTACGAGCAGTACTTC	CASSEGIGYEQYF
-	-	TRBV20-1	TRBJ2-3	TGCAGTGGTAGTGGGACACCCGTAGGGGCAGATACGCAGTATTTT	CSGSGTPVGADTQYF
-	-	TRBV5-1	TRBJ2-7	TGCGCCAGCAGCTTCGACGTGACTGCTGCCTACGAGCAGTACTTC	CASSFDVTAAYEQYF
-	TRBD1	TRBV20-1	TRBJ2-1	TGCAGTGCTAGAGATCGGGGGACAGGGCTGGATGAGCAGTTCTTC	CSARDRGTGLDEQFF
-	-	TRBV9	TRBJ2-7	TGTGCCAGCAGCGGAAATAGCTTGTCGCTCGAGCAGTACTTC	CASSGNSLSLEQYF
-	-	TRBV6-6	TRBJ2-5	TGTGCCAGCAGTTACTCTAGGGAACAAGAGACCCAGTACTTC	CASSYSREQETQYF
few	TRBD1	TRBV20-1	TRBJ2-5	TGCAGTGCTAGGGACAGGGAGAATGAGCAGTACTTC	CSARDRENEQYF
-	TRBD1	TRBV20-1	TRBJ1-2	TGCAGTGCTGCGGACAGGGGCTATGGCTACACCTTC	CSAADRGYGYTF
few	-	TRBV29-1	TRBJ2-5	TGCAGCGCCATCTACAATGAGCAGTACTTC	CSAIYNEQYF
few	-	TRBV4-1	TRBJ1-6	TGCGCCAGCAGCCAAGTAGGTTTCAGGGCGGAATCACCCCTCCACTTT	CASSQVGFRAESPLHF
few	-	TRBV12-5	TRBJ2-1	TGTGCTAGTGGTTCCCATCCGGGAGAAGGAGTGGGCTACAATGAGCAGTTCTTC	CASGSHPGEGVGYNEQFF
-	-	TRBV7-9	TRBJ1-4	TGTGCCAGCAGCTTATTGGGGAACGTTGAAAAACTGTTTTTT	CASSLLGNVEKLFF
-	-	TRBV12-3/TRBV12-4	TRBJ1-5	TGTGCCAGCAGTTTTGGAGGACGCCATCAGCCCCAGCATTTT	CASSFGGRHQPQHF
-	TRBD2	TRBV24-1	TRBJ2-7	TGTGCCACCAGTGACCCGACTAGCGGGGGGGCACATGAGCAGTACTTC	CATSDPTSGGAHEQYF
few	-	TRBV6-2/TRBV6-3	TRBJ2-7	TGTGCCAGCAGTTACTCGTTTGGGGCCACCTACGAGCAGTACTTC	CASSYSFGATYEQYF
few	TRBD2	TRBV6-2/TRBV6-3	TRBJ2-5	TGTGCCAGCAGTTACTCGTCTATAGCGGGGCTCCAAGAGACCCAGTACTTC	CASSYSSIAGLQETQYF
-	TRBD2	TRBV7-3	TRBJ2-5	TGTGCCAGCAGCAAAGGGACTAGCGGGCAGTTCAATGAGCAGTACTTC	CASSKGTSGQFNEQYF
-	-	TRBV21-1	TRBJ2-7	TGTGCCACCGACAGTTTGCCTTCCTACGAGCAGTACTTC	CATDSLPSYEQYF
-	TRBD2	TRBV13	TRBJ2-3	TGTGCCAGCAGCTTATGGGGTTCTAGCGGGGGGCCACCTAGCACAGATACGCAGTATTTT	CASSLWGSSGGPPSTDTQYF
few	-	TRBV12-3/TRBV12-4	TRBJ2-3	TGTGCCAGCAGTTTAGCTTGGAGGAAGGGTGTGGCCACAGATACGCAGTATTTT	CASSLAWRKGVATDTQYF
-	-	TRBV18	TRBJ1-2	TGTGCCAGCTCACCAAACACAGTTAAGAAGAATGGCTACACCTTC	CASSPNTVKKNGYTF